This T cell receptor (beta chain) stems from a study of T cells after yellow fever vaccination. This clonotype was observed a few times. MiXCR, run by TCRdb on the 5' RACE reads, gives a single entry per CDR3 protein. The table has some 350,000 distinct CDR3 sequences, roughly 11% seen once. CDR1 SQVTM and CDR2 ANQGSEA come from the germline V gene. V was pared by 4 bases and J by 5 bases, with 14 bases between. The CDR3 totals 13 residues. V usage is TRBV29-1 and J usage is TRBJ2-5; TRBD1 is a possible D gene (5 bases). Specimen: PBMCs, collected on the day of the first yellow fever vaccination. This receptor was identified in a man between 18 and 35 years old who received the YFV17D yellow fever vaccine. The DNA for the CDR3 is TGCAGCGTTGGAGTCCAGGGCACCGAGACCCAGTACTTC. Its protein product is CSVGVQGTETQYF.